This section outlines one T cell receptor beta chain sequence together with its context. As yet, its antigen is unknown. Pooling covered second doses at about 4 or about 12 weeks. The sample is drawn from a study of T cell responses to AZD1222 COVID-19 vaccine. TCRdb keeps only in-frame clones here, not all; method: immunoSEQ multiplex PCR. The sample records 150,000 to 200,000 clones, approximately 90% being singletons. Study observations and caveats: Spike was spanned by vaccine-associated CD4 TCRs, with dominance at 160-218 and 743-854. The repertoires were collected only after the peak T cell response.

This clonotype was obtained from an adult who received the AZD1222 COVID-19 vaccine. Sequencing used peripheral blood, obtained 28 days after the second AZD1222 dose.

CDR3 coding DNA: TGCGCCAGCAGCTTAGGCAGTTTTTCCTACAATGAGCAGTTCTTC. Protein product: CASSLGSFSYNEQFF. J is TRBJ2-1 and V is TRBV5-1; D unclear. Trimming cost V 2 bases and J 1 base, with 10 bases left between them. Germline loops: CDR1 SGHRS, CDR2 YFSETQ. The CDR3 spans 15 residues.